A selection of T cell receptor beta chains follows, all from one sample in a study of human T cells and chemical hapten exposure. TCRdb ran MiXCR on the RACE reads and lists one entry per CDR3 protein. The data hold 150,000 to 200,000 distinct CDR3 sequences, with around 30% observed a single time. The sequences come from whole blood, collected in connection with sensitization to the hapten diphenylcyclopropenone (DPC). The receptor source for this set is a woman in her 30s with alopecia areata. Some clones in this sample may be carry-over from other donors' samples. CDR3s include the opening cysteine and the closing phenylalanine or tryptophan. The order of the fields is D gene, J gene, clone size, V gene, CDR3 protein, CDR3 DNA. The D gene is left open where the match is weak. Not every row has a clone size; where given, it reads once, few, many or a size class.

d_gene: .; j_gene: TRBJ2-1; abundance: .; v_gene: TRBV7-9; CDR3aa: CASSPSWFF; CDR3nt: TGTGCCAGCAGTCCCAGTTGGTTCTTC
d_gene: .; j_gene: TRBJ1-6; abundance: .; v_gene: TRBV6-5; CDR3aa: CASSADRGSPLHF; CDR3nt: TGTGCCAGCAGCGCCGATAGGGGTTCACCCCTCCACTTT
d_gene: .; j_gene: TRBJ1-6; abundance: .; v_gene: TRBV7-9; CDR3aa: CASSIGQRGSPLHF; CDR3nt: TGTGCCAGCAGCATCGGACAGAGAGGGTCACCCCTCCACTTT
d_gene: .; j_gene: TRBJ1-4; abundance: .; v_gene: TRBV20-1; CDR3aa: CSARVRGGEKLFF; CDR3nt: TGCAGTGCTAGAGTTCGAGGGGGGGAAAAACTGTTTTTT
d_gene: .; j_gene: TRBJ2-1; abundance: .; v_gene: TRBV19; CDR3aa: CASSIDLGWTEQFF; CDR3nt: TGTGCCAGTAGTATAGATCTGGGGTGGACTGAGCAGTTCTTC
d_gene: .; j_gene: TRBJ2-3; abundance: .; v_gene: TRBV5-1; CDR3aa: CASSPGASTDTQYF; CDR3nt: TGCGCCAGCAGCCCGGGGGCGAGCACAGATACGCAGTATTTT
d_gene: .; j_gene: TRBJ1-2; abundance: few; v_gene: TRBV9; CDR3aa: CASSPSAGTPNYGYTF; CDR3nt: TGTGCCAGCAGCCCCAGCGCCGGGACTCCAAACTATGGCTACACCTTC
d_gene: TRBD1; j_gene: TRBJ2-1; abundance: few; v_gene: TRBV7-6; CDR3aa: CASSRQGNYNEQFF; CDR3nt: TGTGCCAGCAGCCGACAGGGGAACTACAATGAGCAGTTCTTC
d_gene: .; j_gene: TRBJ2-5; abundance: many; v_gene: TRBV18; CDR3aa: CASSPPGETQYF; CDR3nt: TGTGCCAGCTCACCACCGGGAGAGACCCAGTACTTC
d_gene: .; j_gene: TRBJ2-1; abundance: few; v_gene: TRBV29-1; CDR3aa: CSVERQNEQFF; CDR3nt: TGCAGCGTTGAACGACAGAATGAGCAGTTCTTC
d_gene: .; j_gene: TRBJ2-7; abundance: .; v_gene: TRBV29-1; CDR3aa: CSVQTSSYEQYF; CDR3nt: TGCAGCGTACAAACTAGCTCCTACGAGCAGTACTTC
d_gene: TRBD2; j_gene: TRBJ2-5; abundance: .; v_gene: TRBV28; CDR3aa: CASSPPVAGEGETQYF; CDR3nt: TGTGCCAGCAGTCCCCCAGTAGCGGGAGAAGGGGAGACCCAGTACTTC
d_gene: .; j_gene: TRBJ2-1; abundance: few; v_gene: TRBV29-1; CDR3aa: CSGGGAEQFF; CDR3nt: TGCAGCGGGGGCGGGGCAGAGCAGTTCTTC
d_gene: .; j_gene: TRBJ1-2; abundance: many; v_gene: TRBV28; CDR3aa: CASSRPDSLNYGYTF; CDR3nt: TGTGCCAGCAGTCGCCCTGACAGCCTTAACTATGGCTACACCTTC
d_gene: .; j_gene: TRBJ1-1; abundance: .; v_gene: TRBV5-8; CDR3aa: CASSSFLRTDRLSNTEAFF; CDR3nt: TGTGCCAGCAGCTCCTTCCTCAGGACAGACAGACTTTCGAACACTGAAGCTTTCTTT
d_gene: TRBD1; j_gene: TRBJ2-5; abundance: few; v_gene: TRBV10-2; CDR3aa: CASSEKGTGGLGQETQYF; CDR3nt: TGCGCCAGCAGTGAAAAGGGAACAGGGGGTTTGGGACAAGAGACCCAGTACTTC
d_gene: .; j_gene: TRBJ2-1; abundance: .; v_gene: TRBV7-2; CDR3aa: CASSLGTAGEQFF; CDR3nt: TGTGCCAGCAGCTTAGGTACGGCGGGAGAGCAGTTCTTC
d_gene: .; j_gene: TRBJ2-7; abundance: .; v_gene: TRBV5-1; CDR3aa: CASSSGQQKTYEQYF; CDR3nt: TGCGCCAGCAGCTCAGGGCAGCAAAAGACCTACGAGCAGTACTTC
d_gene: TRBD1; j_gene: TRBJ1-2; abundance: .; v_gene: TRBV6-5; CDR3aa: CASSYSIPGGYGYTF; CDR3nt: TGTGCCAGCAGTTACTCGATACCAGGGGGCTATGGCTACACCTTC
d_gene: TRBD2; j_gene: TRBJ2-6; abundance: few; v_gene: TRBV9; CDR3aa: CASSTSGSGANVLTF; CDR3nt: TGTGCCAGCAGCACTAGCGGGTCTGGGGCCAACGTCCTGACTTTC
d_gene: TRBD1; j_gene: TRBJ2-2; abundance: .; v_gene: TRBV5-6; CDR3aa: CASSLGDRVAGELFF; CDR3nt: TGTGCCAGCAGCTTGGGGGACAGGGTGGCCGGGGAGCTGTTTTTT
d_gene: TRBD1; j_gene: TRBJ1-1; abundance: .; v_gene: TRBV3-1; CDR3aa: CASSATGFTEAFF; CDR3nt: TGTGCCAGCAGCGCGACAGGGTTTACTGAAGCTTTCTTT
d_gene: .; j_gene: TRBJ2-2; abundance: .; v_gene: TRBV4-2; CDR3aa: CASSQEWAGGVANTGELFF; CDR3nt: TGTGCCAGCAGCCAAGAATGGGCAGGGGGGGTCGCGAACACCGGGGAGCTGTTTTTT
d_gene: .; j_gene: TRBJ2-5; abundance: .; v_gene: TRBV6-2/TRBV6-3; CDR3aa: CASSYGQFETQYF; CDR3nt: TGTGCCAGCAGTTACGGGCAATTTGAGACCCAGTACTTC
d_gene: .; j_gene: TRBJ2-7; abundance: .; v_gene: TRBV7-2; CDR3aa: CASARKGFEQYF; CDR3nt: TGTGCCAGCGCGAGAAAAGGGTTCGAGCAGTACTTC
d_gene: .; j_gene: TRBJ1-1; abundance: .; v_gene: TRBV20-1; CDR3aa: CSATGRPLNTEAFF; CDR3nt: TGCAGTGCGACAGGACGACCCTTGAACACTGAAGCTTTCTTT
d_gene: .; j_gene: TRBJ2-3; abundance: .; v_gene: TRBV20-1; CDR3aa: CSAGGGTDTQYF; CDR3nt: TGCAGTGCTGGCGGGGGCACAGATACGCAGTATTTT
d_gene: .; j_gene: TRBJ1-2; abundance: .; v_gene: TRBV29-1; CDR3aa: CSVWTEAGYTF; CDR3nt: TGCAGCGTTTGGACAGAGGCTGGCTACACCTTC
d_gene: TRBD1; j_gene: TRBJ2-4; abundance: .; v_gene: TRBV18; CDR3aa: CASSGDRGNRGVQYF; CDR3nt: TGTGCCAGCTCTGGGGACAGGGGGAACCGAGGAGTTCAGTACTTC
d_gene: .; j_gene: TRBJ1-2; abundance: .; v_gene: TRBV3-1; CDR3aa: CASSQDRQGRYGYTF; CDR3nt: TGTGCCAGCAGCCAAGATCGTCAGGGTCGATATGGCTACACCTTC
d_gene: .; j_gene: TRBJ1-5; abundance: few; v_gene: TRBV10-3; CDR3aa: CAISALPGPSQPQHF; CDR3nt: TGTGCCATCAGTGCCCTTCCCGGTCCCAGTCAGCCCCAGCATTTT
d_gene: .; j_gene: TRBJ1-6; abundance: .; v_gene: TRBV7-8; CDR3aa: CASSLVGSPLHF; CDR3nt: TGTGCCAGCAGCTTAGTAGGTTCACCCCTCCACTTT
d_gene: .; j_gene: TRBJ2-1; abundance: .; v_gene: TRBV7-2; CDR3aa: CASSLEGGIYNEQFF; CDR3nt: TGTGCCAGCAGCTTAGAAGGCGGGATCTACAATGAGCAGTTCTTC
d_gene: .; j_gene: TRBJ1-2; abundance: few; v_gene: TRBV28; CDR3aa: CASSEGGGGYTF; CDR3nt: TGTGCCAGCAGCGAAGGGGGGGGTGGCTACACCTTC
d_gene: TRBD2; j_gene: TRBJ2-1; abundance: .; v_gene: TRBV29-1; CDR3aa: CSVVAGGPNEQFF; CDR3nt: TGCAGCGTTGTGGCGGGGGGGCCTAATGAGCAGTTCTTC
d_gene: .; j_gene: TRBJ2-7; abundance: few; v_gene: TRBV20-1; CDR3aa: CSAMPGRYEQYF; CDR3nt: TGCAGTGCCATGCCGGGACGCTACGAGCAGTACTTC
d_gene: TRBD1; j_gene: TRBJ2-2; abundance: .; v_gene: TRBV2; CDR3aa: CASSERQGDTGELFF; CDR3nt: TGTGCCAGCAGTGAAAGACAGGGGGACACCGGGGAGCTGTTTTTT
d_gene: TRBD2; j_gene: TRBJ2-2; abundance: .; v_gene: TRBV3-1; CDR3aa: CASSLGLAGATNTGELFF; CDR3nt: TGTGCCAGCAGCCTGGGACTAGCGGGGGCCACGAACACCGGGGAGCTGTTTTTT
d_gene: TRBD1; j_gene: TRBJ1-2; abundance: few; v_gene: TRBV5-1; CDR3aa: CASSQIHRQGAAGYTF; CDR3nt: TGCGCCAGCAGCCAAATACATCGACAGGGGGCGGCGGGCTACACCTTC
d_gene: .; j_gene: TRBJ2-1; abundance: once; v_gene: TRBV9; CDR3aa: CASSSPGLSYNEQFF; CDR3nt: TGTGCCAGCAGCTCACCGGGACTCTCCTACAATGAGCAGTTCTTC
d_gene: .; j_gene: TRBJ1-2; abundance: few; v_gene: TRBV7-2; CDR3aa: CASSLETYYGYTF; CDR3nt: TGTGCCAGCAGCTTGGAGACTTACTATGGCTACACCTTC
d_gene: TRBD2; j_gene: TRBJ2-2; abundance: .; v_gene: TRBV4-2; CDR3aa: CASSQVVAGANTGELFF; CDR3nt: TGTGCCAGCAGCCAAGTGGTAGCGGGGGCGAACACCGGGGAGCTGTTTTTT
d_gene: TRBD1; j_gene: TRBJ2-7; abundance: .; v_gene: TRBV2; CDR3aa: CASRSPGQPYEQYF; CDR3nt: TGTGCCAGCAGGTCCCCGGGACAGCCTTACGAGCAGTACTTC
d_gene: .; j_gene: TRBJ2-3; abundance: .; v_gene: TRBV29-1; CDR3aa: CSAGPGAGDTQYF; CDR3nt: TGCAGCGCAGGGCCGGGGGCCGGGGATACGCAGTATTTT
d_gene: TRBD1; j_gene: TRBJ2-6; abundance: .; v_gene: TRBV9; CDR3aa: CASSWGQGVIGGANVLTF; CDR3nt: TGTGCCAGCAGCTGGGGACAGGGAGTAATCGGTGGGGCCAACGTCCTGACTTTC
d_gene: .; j_gene: TRBJ2-1; abundance: few; v_gene: TRBV11-1; CDR3aa: CASSLDFSHLEQFF; CDR3nt: TGTGCCAGCAGCTTAGATTTCTCGCATCTCGAGCAGTTCTTC
d_gene: TRBD1; j_gene: TRBJ2-7; abundance: .; v_gene: TRBV20-1; CDR3aa: CSAAQGSAYEQYF; CDR3nt: TGCAGTGCTGCACAGGGGTCTGCCTACGAGCAGTACTTC
d_gene: .; j_gene: TRBJ2-2; abundance: many; v_gene: TRBV6-6; CDR3aa: CASSPTGLNTGELFF; CDR3nt: TGTGCCAGCAGCCCTACTGGACTGAACACCGGGGAGCTGTTTTTT
d_gene: .; j_gene: TRBJ2-7; abundance: .; v_gene: TRBV12-3/TRBV12-4; CDR3aa: CASSLENEQYF; CDR3nt: TGTGCCAGCAGTTTAGAGAACGAGCAGTACTTC
d_gene: .; j_gene: TRBJ2-2; abundance: .; v_gene: TRBV11-2; CDR3aa: CASSLAQELFF; CDR3nt: TGTGCCAGCAGCTTAGCTCAAGAGCTGTTTTTT
d_gene: TRBD1; j_gene: TRBJ1-1; abundance: .; v_gene: TRBV5-1; CDR3aa: CASSLATLGTVNTEAFF; CDR3nt: TGCGCCAGCAGCTTGGCTACTCTGGGGACAGTGAACACTGAAGCTTTCTTT
d_gene: TRBD2; j_gene: TRBJ2-1; abundance: many; v_gene: TRBV9; CDR3aa: CASSVLGAGEYNEQFF; CDR3nt: TGTGCCAGCAGCGTATTGGGAGCGGGGGAATACAATGAGCAGTTCTTC
d_gene: .; j_gene: TRBJ1-6; abundance: .; v_gene: TRBV20-1; CDR3aa: CSASSIESANSPLHF; CDR3nt: TGCAGTGCTAGCAGTATCGAGAGCGCTAATTCACCCCTCCACTTT
d_gene: TRBD2; j_gene: TRBJ2-5; abundance: .; v_gene: TRBV7-8; CDR3aa: CASSSSGGALVAQYF; CDR3nt: TGTGCCAGCAGCTCTAGCGGGGGGGCCCTGGTGGCCCAGTACTTC